This paragraph covers one TCR beta chain sequence. What it recognizes is unknown. The data derive from a study of OX40 agonist ivuxolimab in advanced cancers. Background on the study: One patient with hepatocellular carcinoma and two with cutaneous melanoma, three in all, had partial responses. Findings of the study overall: Some patients who did not respond also had low normalized T-cell clonal expansion. Not determined was the antigen specificity of the expanded peripheral T cells.

Blood draws occurred at baseline, cycle 4 day 1, and cycle 7 day 1. CDR3 size: 17 residues. The V gene's germline CDR1 is ENHRY and CDR2 SYGVKD. The V end lost 0 bases, the J end lost 2 bases, and 17 bases lay between the germline ends. Measured with immunoSEQ multiplex PCR; TCRdb has only the in-frame clones, and not every one. Of 37,000 or so clones listed, roughly 85% are singletons. The TCR sequence derives from an adult with an advanced solid tumor such as melanoma, head and neck, liver or kidney cancer. This specimen consisted of CD4+ or CD8+ T cells sorted from blood, obtained in a trial of the OX40 agonist ivuxolimab. The chain couples TRBV10-3 to TRBJ2-7; D tentatively fits TRBD1 or TRBD2 (5 bases each). CDR3 loop: CAISESGVGETAYEQYF. The CDR3 bases are TGTGCCATCAGTGAGTCAGGGGTGGGGGAGACCGCCTACGAGCAGTACTTC.